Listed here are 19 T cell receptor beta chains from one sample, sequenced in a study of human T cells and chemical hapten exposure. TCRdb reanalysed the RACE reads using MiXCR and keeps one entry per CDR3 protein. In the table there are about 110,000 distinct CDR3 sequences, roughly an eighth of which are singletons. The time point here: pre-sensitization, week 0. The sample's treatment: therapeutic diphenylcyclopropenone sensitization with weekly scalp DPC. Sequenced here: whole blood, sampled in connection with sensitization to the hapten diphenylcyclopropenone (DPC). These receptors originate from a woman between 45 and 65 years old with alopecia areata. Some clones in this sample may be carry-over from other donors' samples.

CDR3 sequence reads: CASSLSSSGPLFGQYF. The CDR3 nucleotides read TGTGCCAGCAGTTTATCGTCATCGGGGCCCCTCTTTGGGCAGTACTTC. V usage is TRBV27 and J usage is TRBJ2-7, with D possibly being TRBD1 or TRBD2 (5 bases each). Trimming cost V 0 bases and J 9 bases, with 21 bases left between them. Looked up from germline, CDR1 is MNHEY and CDR2 is SMNVEV (reference sequence). This CDR3 has 16 amino acids.

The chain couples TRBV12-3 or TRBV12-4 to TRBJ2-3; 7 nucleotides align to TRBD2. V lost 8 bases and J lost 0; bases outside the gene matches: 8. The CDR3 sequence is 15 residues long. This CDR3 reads CASLAEASSTDTQYF. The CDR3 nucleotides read TGTGCCAGCCTAGCGGAGGCCTCTAGCACAGATACGCAGTATTTT.

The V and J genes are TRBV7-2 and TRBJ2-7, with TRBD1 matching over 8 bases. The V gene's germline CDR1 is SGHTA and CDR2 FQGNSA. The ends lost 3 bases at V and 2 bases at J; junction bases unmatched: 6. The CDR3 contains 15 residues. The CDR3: CASSFSGTGAYEQYF. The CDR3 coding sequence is TGTGCCAGCAGCTTTTCAGGGACAGGAGCCTACGAGCAGTACTTC.

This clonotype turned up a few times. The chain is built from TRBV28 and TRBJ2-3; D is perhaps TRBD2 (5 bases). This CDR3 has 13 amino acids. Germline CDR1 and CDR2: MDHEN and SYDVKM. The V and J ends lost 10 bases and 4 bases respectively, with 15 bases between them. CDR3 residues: CAIAGGGADTQYF. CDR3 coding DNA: TGTGCCATTGCAGGAGGTGGGGCAGATACGCAGTATTTT.

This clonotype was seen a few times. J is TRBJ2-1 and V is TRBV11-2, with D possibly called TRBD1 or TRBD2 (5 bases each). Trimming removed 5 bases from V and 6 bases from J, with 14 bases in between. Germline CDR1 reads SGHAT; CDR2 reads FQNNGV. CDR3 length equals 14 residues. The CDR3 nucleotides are TGTGCCAGCAGCCCCAGTGGGACCCTCAATGAGCAGTTCTTC. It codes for CASSPSGTLNEQFF.

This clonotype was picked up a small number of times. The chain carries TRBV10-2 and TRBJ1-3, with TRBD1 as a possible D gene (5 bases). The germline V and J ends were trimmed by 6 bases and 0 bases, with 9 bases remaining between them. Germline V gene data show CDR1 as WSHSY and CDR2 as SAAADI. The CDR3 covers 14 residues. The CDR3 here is CASSSGGSGNTIYF. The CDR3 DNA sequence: TGCGCCAGCAGCTCGGGGGGCTCTGGAAACACCATATATTTT.

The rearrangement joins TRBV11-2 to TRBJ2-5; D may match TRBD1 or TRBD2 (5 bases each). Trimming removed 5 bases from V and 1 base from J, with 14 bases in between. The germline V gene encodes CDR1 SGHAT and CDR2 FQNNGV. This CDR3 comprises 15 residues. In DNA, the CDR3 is TGTGCCAGCAGCCCGGACCCGGGGCGCCAAGAGACCCAGTACTTC. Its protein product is CASSPDPGRQETQYF.

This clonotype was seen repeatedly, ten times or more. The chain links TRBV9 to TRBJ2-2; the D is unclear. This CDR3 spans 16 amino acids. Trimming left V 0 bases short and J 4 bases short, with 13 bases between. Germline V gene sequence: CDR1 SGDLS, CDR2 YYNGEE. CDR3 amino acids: CASSVELQVVTGELFF. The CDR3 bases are TGTGCCAGCAGCGTAGAACTTCAAGTAGTCACCGGGGAGCTGTTTTTT.

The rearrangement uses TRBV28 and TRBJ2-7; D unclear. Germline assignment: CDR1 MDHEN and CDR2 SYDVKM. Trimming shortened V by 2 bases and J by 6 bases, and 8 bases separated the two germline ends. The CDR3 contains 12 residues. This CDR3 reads CASSLLRSEQYF. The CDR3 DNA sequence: TGTGCCAGCAGTTTACTCAGATCCGAGCAGTACTTC.

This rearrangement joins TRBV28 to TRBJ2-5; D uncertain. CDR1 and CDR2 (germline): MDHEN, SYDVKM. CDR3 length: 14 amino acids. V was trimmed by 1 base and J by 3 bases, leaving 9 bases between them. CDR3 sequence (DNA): TGTGCCAGCAGTTTATCAGGTAGAGAAGAGACCCAGTACTTC. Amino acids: CASSLSGREETQYF.

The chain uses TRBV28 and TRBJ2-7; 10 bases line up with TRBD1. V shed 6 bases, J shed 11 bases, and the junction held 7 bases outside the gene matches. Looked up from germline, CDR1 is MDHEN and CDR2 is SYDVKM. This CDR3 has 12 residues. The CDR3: CASSRLGTGEYF. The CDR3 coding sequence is TGTGCCAGCAGCCGCCTGGGGACAGGGGAGTACTTC.

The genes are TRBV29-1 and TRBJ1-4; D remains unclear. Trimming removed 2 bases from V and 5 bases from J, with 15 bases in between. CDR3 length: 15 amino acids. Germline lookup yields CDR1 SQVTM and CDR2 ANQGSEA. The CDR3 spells CSVEISSKENEKLFF. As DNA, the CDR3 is TGCAGCGTTGAAATATCCAGCAAAGAAAATGAAAAACTGTTTTTT. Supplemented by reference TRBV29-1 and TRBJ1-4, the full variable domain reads SAVISQKPSRDICQRGTSLTIQCQVDSQVTMMFWYRQQPGQSLTLIATANQGSEATYESGFVIDKFPISRPNLTFSTLTVSNMSPEDSSIYLCSVEISSKENEKLFFGSGTQLSVL.

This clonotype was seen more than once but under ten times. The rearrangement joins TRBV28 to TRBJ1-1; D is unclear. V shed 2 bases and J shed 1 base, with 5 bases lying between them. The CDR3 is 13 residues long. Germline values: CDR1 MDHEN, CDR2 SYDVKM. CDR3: CASSLTTNTEAFF. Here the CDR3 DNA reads TGTGCCAGCAGTTTAACAACGAACACTGAAGCTTTCTTT.

For the CDR3, the DNA is TGTGCCACCTCCCGGGAAGGGGGCGGGAGAAATTGGCAGTACTTC. It is translated as CATSREGGGRNWQYF. The V and J genes are TRBV28 and TRBJ2-7; D may match TRBD1 or TRBD2 (7 bases each). The CDR3 is made up of 15 amino acids. Germline values: CDR1 MDHEN, CDR2 SYDVKM. Trimming shortened V by 10 bases and J by 9 bases, and 28 bases separated the two germline ends.

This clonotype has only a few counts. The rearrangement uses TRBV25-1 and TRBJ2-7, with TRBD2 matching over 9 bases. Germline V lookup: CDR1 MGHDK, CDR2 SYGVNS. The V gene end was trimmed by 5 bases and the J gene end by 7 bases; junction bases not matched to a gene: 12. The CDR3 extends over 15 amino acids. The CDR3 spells CASSSASGALGEQYF. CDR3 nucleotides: TGTGCCAGCAGTTCCGCTAGCGGGGCCCTGGGGGAGCAGTACTTC.

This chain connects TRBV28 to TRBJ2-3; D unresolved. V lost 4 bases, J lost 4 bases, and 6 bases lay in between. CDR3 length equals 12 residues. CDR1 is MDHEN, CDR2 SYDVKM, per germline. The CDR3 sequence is CASSSLPDTQYF. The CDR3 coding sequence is TGTGCCAGCAGTTCCTTGCCAGATACGCAGTATTTT.

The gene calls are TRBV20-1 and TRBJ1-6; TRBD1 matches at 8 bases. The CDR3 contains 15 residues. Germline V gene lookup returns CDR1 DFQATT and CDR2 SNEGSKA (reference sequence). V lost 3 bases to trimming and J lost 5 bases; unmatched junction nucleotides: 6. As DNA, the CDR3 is TGCAGTGCTAGTAGGACAGGGAACCATAATTCACCCCTCCACTTT. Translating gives CSASRTGNHNSPLHF.

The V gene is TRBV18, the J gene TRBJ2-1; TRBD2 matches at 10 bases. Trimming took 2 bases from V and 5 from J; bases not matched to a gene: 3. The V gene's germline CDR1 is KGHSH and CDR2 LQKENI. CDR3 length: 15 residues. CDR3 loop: CASSPASGRNNEQFF. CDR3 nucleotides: TGTGCCAGCTCACCAGCTAGCGGGAGAAACAATGAGCAGTTCTTC.

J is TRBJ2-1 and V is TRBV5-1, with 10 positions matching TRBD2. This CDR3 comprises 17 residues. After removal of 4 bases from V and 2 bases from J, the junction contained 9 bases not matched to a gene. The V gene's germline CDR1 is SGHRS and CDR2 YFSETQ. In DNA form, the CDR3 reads TGCGCCAGCAGCACGAGGCTAGCGGGAGCGACCTACAATGAGCAGTTCTTC. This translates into CASSTRLAGATYNEQFF.